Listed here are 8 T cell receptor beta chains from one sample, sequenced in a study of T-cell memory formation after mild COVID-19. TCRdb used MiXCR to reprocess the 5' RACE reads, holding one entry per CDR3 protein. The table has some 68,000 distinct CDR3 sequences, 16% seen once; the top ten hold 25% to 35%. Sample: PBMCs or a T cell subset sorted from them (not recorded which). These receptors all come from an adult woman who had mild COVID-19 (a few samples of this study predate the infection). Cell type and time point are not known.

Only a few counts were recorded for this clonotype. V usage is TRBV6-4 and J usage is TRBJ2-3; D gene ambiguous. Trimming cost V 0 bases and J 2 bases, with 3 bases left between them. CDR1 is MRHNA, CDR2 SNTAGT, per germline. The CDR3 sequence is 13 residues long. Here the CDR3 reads CASSDSDTDTQYF. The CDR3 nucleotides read TGTGCCAGCAGTGACTCTGACACAGATACGCAGTATTTT.

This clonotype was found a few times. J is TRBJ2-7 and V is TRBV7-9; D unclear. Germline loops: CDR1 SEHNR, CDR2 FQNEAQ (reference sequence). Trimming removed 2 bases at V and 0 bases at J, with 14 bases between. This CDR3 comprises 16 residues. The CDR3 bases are TGTGCCAGCAGCTTAAATGAGGTTTTTATCTCCTACGAGCAGTACTTC. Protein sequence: CASSLNEVFISYEQYF.

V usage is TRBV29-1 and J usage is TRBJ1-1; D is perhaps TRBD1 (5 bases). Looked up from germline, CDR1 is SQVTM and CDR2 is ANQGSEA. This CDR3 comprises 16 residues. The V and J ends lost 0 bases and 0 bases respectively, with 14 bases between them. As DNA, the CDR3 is TGCAGCGTTGAAGATGGGCAGGGTGGCATGAACACTGAAGCTTTCTTT. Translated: CSVEDGQGGMNTEAFF.

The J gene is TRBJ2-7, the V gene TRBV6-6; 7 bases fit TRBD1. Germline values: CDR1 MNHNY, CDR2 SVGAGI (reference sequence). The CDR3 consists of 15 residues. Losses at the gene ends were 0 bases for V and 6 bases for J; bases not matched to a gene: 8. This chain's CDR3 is CASSYSVTGLGEQYF. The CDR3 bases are TGTGCCAGCAGTTACTCGGTGACAGGGTTGGGCGAGCAGTACTTC.

Written as DNA, the CDR3 is TGCGCCAGCAGCCCTGGGACAGGGTACACTGAAGCTTTCTTT. It is translated as CASSPGTGYTEAFF. The rearrangement joins TRBV5-1 to TRBJ1-1, with 9 bases aligning to TRBD1. Trimming cost V 4 bases and J 3 bases; bases outside gene matches: 4. CDR3 length: 14 residues. Germline V gene sequence: CDR1 SGHRS, CDR2 YFSETQ.

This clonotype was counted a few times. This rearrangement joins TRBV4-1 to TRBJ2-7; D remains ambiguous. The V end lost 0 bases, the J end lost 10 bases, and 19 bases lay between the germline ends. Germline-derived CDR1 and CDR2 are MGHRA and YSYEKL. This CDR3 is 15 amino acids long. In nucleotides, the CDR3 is TGCGCCAGCAGCCAAGATGAGGTCACAGCCGCCCCCCAGTACTTC. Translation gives CASSQDEVTAAPQYF.

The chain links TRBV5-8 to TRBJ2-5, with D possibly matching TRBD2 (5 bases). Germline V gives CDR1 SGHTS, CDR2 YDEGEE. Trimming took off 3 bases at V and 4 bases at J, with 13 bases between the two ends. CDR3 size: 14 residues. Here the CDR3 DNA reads TGTGCCAGCAGCTGGCTCGACGGAGGAGAGACCCAGTACTTC. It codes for CASSWLDGGETQYF.

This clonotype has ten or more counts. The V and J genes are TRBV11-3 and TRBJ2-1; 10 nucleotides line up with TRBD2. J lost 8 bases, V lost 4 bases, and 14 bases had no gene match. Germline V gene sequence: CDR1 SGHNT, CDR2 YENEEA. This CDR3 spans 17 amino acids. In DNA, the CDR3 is TGTGCCAGCAGCTCTAGGGTATTAGCGGGAGGAGGTCATGAGCAGTTCTTC. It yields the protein CASSSRVLAGGGHEQFF. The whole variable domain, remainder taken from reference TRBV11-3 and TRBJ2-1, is EAGVVQSPRYKIIEKKQPVAFWCNPISGHNTLYWYLQNLGQGPELLIRYENEEAVDDSQLPKDRFSAERLKGVDSTLKIQPAELGDSAVYLCASSSRVLAGGGHEQFFGPGTRLTVL.